Included here is one T cell receptor beta chain sequence, with context. Its antigen remains unidentified. The second PCR ran roughly 7 to 12 cycles with a sample-barcoded 5' primer and J-beta primers. TCRdb ran MiXCR on the 5' RACE reads and lists one entry per CDR3 protein. The repertoire includes around 500,000 distinct CDR3 sequences, about 29% of them detected once, and approximately 3.5% sits in the top ten. Germline V gene data show CDR1 as DFQATT and CDR2 as SNEGSKA (reference sequence). The CDR3 contains 14 residues. The V and J ends lost 5 bases and 4 bases respectively, with 15 bases between them. This sample stems from a study of blood T cells in healthy people across ages. Overall study results and limits: Roughly linear declines in TCR beta diversity per million T cells occurred with age.

This sample was shared with a second study, whose subject was T cells of mothers and their children. As that report states: Slightly higher but non-significant overlap marked related mother-child pairs versus unrelated pairs.

This sequence was found in a boy aged 2-15 years in good health. The V call is TRBV20-1, the J call TRBJ1-5; D possibly corresponds to TRBD1 (5 bases). The specimen sequenced was blood. As DNA, the CDR3 is TGCAGTGCTCTTAGGGACCCTGGAAATCAGCCCCAGCATTTT. Translated, it gives CSALRDPGNQPQHF.